These T cell receptor beta chains were read from a single sample in a study of T cell responses to AZD1222 COVID-19 vaccine. The data were produced by immunoSEQ multiplex PCR, yet TCRdb's version contains in-frame clones alone and is incomplete. The sample has 150,000 or so clones, 88% seen once; the top ten hold around 2.9%. The sample was peripheral blood, taken on day 0 of AZD1222 vaccination. These receptors all come from an adult in good health. Both conserved end residues are part of each CDR3. The D gene is left open where the match is weak. Clone size is stated in some rows and not others, as once, few, many or a class when expanded.

>.|TRBJ2-1|TRBV19|.
TGTGCCAGTAGCCCCGGGGAGGCCCGAGGCAATGAGCAGTTCTTC
CASSPGEARGNEQFF
>once|TRBJ1-2|TRBV29-1|TRBD1
TGCAGCGCAACCCTGGGCGGGACAGTCTATGGCTACACCTTC
CSATLGGTVYGYTF
>.|TRBJ2-5|TRBV6-5|TRBD2
TGTGCCAGCAGTCGACTAGCGGGGGGCCTCGAGACCCAGTACTTC
CASSRLAGGLETQYF
>.|TRBJ1-1|TRBV5-1|TRBD1
TGCGCCAGCAGCCCGGGACAGGGCGGGAACACTGAAGCTTTCTTT
CASSPGQGGNTEAFF
>.|TRBJ1-4|TRBV2|.
TGTGCCAGCAGTGATAGGGAAAAACTGTTTTTT
CASSDREKLFF
>.|TRBJ2-7|TRBV5-1|TRBD2
TGCGCCAGCAGCTACACCTCCGGGACTAGCGGCTCCTACGAGCAGTACTTC
CASSYTSGTSGSYEQYF
>.|TRBJ2-3|TRBV2|TRBD2
TGTGCCAGCAGTGTTGGGACTAGTACAGATACGCAGTATTTT
CASSVGTSTDTQYF
>.|TRBJ1-2|TRBV9|.
TGTGCCAGCAGCCCGTCTGGGTCTCCCTCGACCGGCTACACCTTC
CASSPSGSPSTGYTF
>.|TRBJ2-7|TRBV7-2|TRBD1
TGTGCCAGCGCACGGGGCAGGCCCACAGGGGAGCACGAGCAGTACTTC
CASARGRPTGEHEQYF
>few|TRBJ1-1|TRBV6-1|.
TGTGCCAGCAGTGAAATTCGTGCGGGGTTCACTGAAGCTTTCTTT
CASSEIRAGFTEAFF
>.|TRBJ2-5|TRBV5-1|.
TGCGCCAGCAGCCCCTGGGGGGGGCGGGAGACCCAGTACTTC
CASSPWGGRETQYF
>.|TRBJ2-7|TRBV2|.
TGTGCCAGCAGGAGGGAATACGAGCAGTACTTC
CASRREYEQYF
>.|TRBJ1-1|TRBV18|.
TGTGCCAGCTCATATCAGGACGGCACTGAAGCTTTCTTT
CASSYQDGTEAFF
>.|TRBJ2-3|TRBV7-2|TRBD2
TGTGCCAGCAGCTGGACTAGCGGGGGGGGAACAGATACGCAGTATTTT
CASSWTSGGGTDTQYF
>.|TRBJ1-5|TRBV21-1|.
TGTGCCACCCGGTCGGGGGGGGGCAATCAGCCCCAGCATTTT
CATRSGGGNQPQHF
>.|TRBJ2-1|TRBV6-5|.
TGTGCCAGCAGTCGGTCATACAATGAGCAGTTCTTC
CASSRSYNEQFF
>.|TRBJ1-4|TRBV5-6|.
TGTGCCAGCAGCGCACAGGAAAGAAATGAAAAACTGTTTTTT
CASSAQERNEKLFF
>.|TRBJ2-1|TRBV4-3|TRBD2
TGCGCCAGCAGCCAAGCGTTAGGTCCAGCGGGGGGGAGGTACAATGAGCAGTTCTTC
CASSQALGPAGGRYNEQFF
>.|TRBJ1-2|TRBV7-2|TRBD1
TGTGCCAGCAACCCCGGGACAGGGGATTTCTATGGCTACACCTTC
CASNPGTGDFYGYTF
>.|TRBJ2-2|TRBV11-2|.
TGTGCCAGCAGCCTCGGCCTTACTAGCCGGGGGACCGGGGAGCTGTTTTTT
CASSLGLTSRGTGELFF
>.|TRBJ1-1|TRBV5-6|.
TGTGCCAGCATTAAAGACACTGAAGCTTTCTTT
CASIKDTEAFF
>once|TRBJ2-7|TRBV6-1|.
TGTGCCAGCAGTGAAGCGCTTCGATTCGACGAGCAGTACTTC
CASSEALRFDEQYF
>.|TRBJ2-7|TRBV3-1/TRBV3-2|.
TGTGCCAGCAGCCAAGCCTCTGGGGTACGGTCCTACGAGCAGTACTTC
CASSQASGVRSYEQYF
>.|TRBJ2-7|TRBV18|.
TGTGCCAGCTCACTGTTCGACGGGACAAATGATGGCCTAGGATACGAGCAGTACTTC
CASSLFDGTNDGLGYEQYF
>.|TRBJ1-3|TRBV10-3|.
TGTGCCATCAGTGAGTCCCCAGGAAAAGGATCTGGAAACACCATATATTTT
CAISESPGKGSGNTIYF
>.|TRBJ1-3|TRBV28|TRBD1
TGTGCCAGCAAACTACTCGGACAGGGACGCGCTGGAAACACCATATATTTT
CASKLLGQGRAGNTIYF
>.|TRBJ2-7|TRBV6-2/TRBV6-3|TRBD2
TGTGCCAGCACCCCCGGGGGGATCTCCTTCGAGCAGTACTTC
CASTPGGISFEQYF
>.|TRBJ2-7|TRBV2|.
TGTGCCAGCAGGAACCTGGACAGAAGCGAGCAGTACTTC
CASRNLDRSEQYF
>.|TRBJ2-3|TRBV3-1/TRBV3-2|TRBD2
TGTGCCAGCAGCCAATTCGCGAGCGGGGGGGCTGGAGATACGCAGTATTTT
CASSQFASGGAGDTQYF
>.|TRBJ1-2|TRBV5-6|.
TGTGCCAGCAGCCCGACGGAACTTCTCCCCGGGACCTTC
CASSPTELLPGTF
>once|TRBJ1-1|TRBV27|TRBD1
TGTGCCAGCAGCCCTGGGACAGGGGAGACTGAAGCTTTCTTT
CASSPGTGETEAFF
>.|TRBJ1-2|TRBV18|TRBD1
TGTGCCAGCTCACGGGGACAGTTCTATGGCTACACCTTC
CASSRGQFYGYTF
>.|TRBJ1-6|TRBV3-1/TRBV3-2|.
TGTGCCAGCAGCCAACAGCAGGGTACGAATTCACCCCTCCACTTT
CASSQQQGTNSPLHF
>.|TRBJ1-3|TRBV19|.
TGTGCCAGTAGTGCCTACTCTGGAAACACCATATATTTT
CASSAYSGNTIYF
>.|TRBJ2-7|TRBV6-5|.
TGTGCCAGCAGTTTTACCGGGACCGCTACTTCCTACGAGCAGTACTTC
CASSFTGTATSYEQYF
>.|TRBJ1-6|TRBV27|.
TGTGCCAGCAGTTCTGTTAATTCACCCCTCCACTTT
CASSSVNSPLHF
>once|TRBJ2-5|TRBV5-1|TRBD2
TGCGCCAGCAGCTCGACTCGGACTAGGATTGAGACCCAGTACTTC
CASSSTRTRIETQYF
>.|TRBJ2-7|TRBV18|.
TGTGCCAGCTCACCCCGTTCAGGGAACGAGCAGTACTTC
CASSPRSGNEQYF
>few|TRBJ1-4|TRBV15|.
TGTGCCACCAGCAGAGCTAACAGGGTTGCTGAAAAACTGTTTTTT
CATSRANRVAEKLFF
>.|TRBJ1-1|TRBV4-3|.
TGCGCCAGCAGCCCTGAGAGCAGGGCCAACACTGAAGCTTTCTTT
CASSPESRANTEAFF
>.|TRBJ1-1|TRBV7-2|TRBD1
TGTGCCAGCAGCCCGGACAGGCTGAAAGCTTTCTTT
CASSPDRLKAFF
>once|TRBJ2-5|TRBV9|.
TGTGCCAGCAGCGCCGGGGTGCAAGTCCGGGAGACCCAGTACTTC
CASSAGVQVRETQYF
>.|TRBJ2-7|TRBV7-2|TRBD2
TGTGCCAGCCGCCCGGGCCCGGGGGGGGTCTACGAGCAGTACTTC
CASRPGPGGVYEQYF
>.|TRBJ2-7|TRBV18|.
TGTGCCAGCTCACCGCAGGGGACCGCTACATACGAGCAGTACTTC
CASSPQGTATYEQYF
>.|TRBJ2-7|TRBV15|.
TGTGCCACCAGCAGAACCGGCGGGACCTCCTACGAGCAGTACTTC
CATSRTGGTSYEQYF
>.|TRBJ1-2|TRBV29-1|.
TGCAGCGTTGTCGTAGAATCCGTGAGTGGCTACACCTTC
CSVVVESVSGYTF
>.|TRBJ1-5|TRBV19|TRBD1
TGTGCCAGTAGTCTCCCCGGGACAGGAGCGTCCCACAATCAGCCCCAGCATTTT
CASSLPGTGASHNQPQHF
>.|TRBJ1-2|TRBV6-1|.
TGTGCCAGCAGTGAAGTGCAGGTAGCTAACTATGGCTACACCTTC
CASSEVQVANYGYTF
>.|TRBJ1-5|TRBV18|.
TGTGCCAGCTCACCTTCGGGGAATCAGCCCCAGCATTTT
CASSPSGNQPQHF
>.|TRBJ2-3|TRBV4-3|.
TGCGCCAGCAGCCAAGCACGTGGGGGCACAGATACGCAGTATTTT
CASSQARGGTDTQYF
>.|TRBJ1-4|TRBV7-2|.
TGTGCCAGCAGCTTAGCAGGGGCTAATGAAAAACTGTTTTTT
CASSLAGANEKLFF
>.|TRBJ1-1|TRBV6-1|TRBD1
TGTGCCAGCAGTGAAGCAGGGGGCGGGTTGAACACTGAAGCTTTCTTT
CASSEAGGGLNTEAFF
>.|TRBJ1-6|TRBV3-1/TRBV3-2|.
TGTGCCAGCAGCCAAGGATCGCGAACCTCACCCCTCCACTTT
CASSQGSRTSPLHF
>once|TRBJ1-5|TRBV5-1|TRBD1
TGCGCCAGCAGCTTGGCCACAGGGGGAAACCAGCATTTT
CASSLATGGNQHF
>.|TRBJ1-1|TRBV6-5|TRBD1
TGTGCCAGCAGCCTGATAGACAGGGGAGCAGCTTTCTTT
CASSLIDRGAAFF